Presented here are 19 T cell receptor beta chains from one specimen sequenced in a study of T cells in narcolepsy (dated by TCRdb to 2016 to 2018). The receptor library was made with the immunoSEQ multiplex PCR assay. What TCRdb holds here is the immuneACCESS table cut down to in-frame rearrangements. Part of the clones is not present; checked against another copy, under half of the missing clones reflect an unresolved V gene, and the others are unexplained. The sample profile shows about 32,000 clones; 70% to 80% of them were found once. 1.1% of the sample goes to the ten largest clones. The sequenced sample consisted of CD45RA- memory CD4+ T cells from PBMCs. The cell subset or site label, as the study defines it: memory T cells sorted ex vivo from peripheral blood. These receptors were collected from a human donor with narcolepsy.

The genes are TRBV5-1 and TRBJ2-3; TRBD2 matches 9 bases. Germline V lookup: CDR1 SGHRS, CDR2 YFSETQ. The CDR3 sequence is 14 residues long. With V trimmed by 5 bases and J by 1 base, 2 bases remained unmatched. CDR3 nucleotide sequence: TGCGCCAGCAGAGTAGCGGGGGGCACAGATACGCAGTATTTT. It encodes CASRVAGGTDTQYF.

The chain has TRBV4-1 and TRBJ2-7; D is perhaps TRBD1 or TRBD2 (5 bases each). Per the germline V gene, CDR1 is MGHRA and CDR2 is YSYEKL. The CDR3 length is 16 residues. V lost 5 bases to trimming and J lost 3 bases, with 20 bases between them. CDR3 region: CASSALRRGNNYEQYF. CDR3 in DNA: TGCGCCAGCAGCGCCCTCCGCCGGGGCAATAACTACGAGCAGTACTTC.

V gene TRBV11-3 combines with J gene TRBJ1-2; the D is unclear. The CDR3 extends over 16 amino acids. The germline V gene encodes CDR1 SGHNT and CDR2 YENEEA. Trimming cost V 5 bases and J 5 bases, with 21 bases left between them. In DNA, the CDR3 is TGTGCCAGCAGCCCAGGTGTAGGCCGCAGCCTTTATGGCTACACCTTC. Its protein is CASSPGVGRSLYGYTF.

The CDR3 bases are TGTGCCAGCAGTCGGCCGGGGACCTACGAGCAGTACTTC. This encodes CASSRPGTYEQYF. V usage is TRBV6-6 and J usage is TRBJ2-7, with D tentatively TRBD2 (5 bases). In germline, CDR1 is MNHNY, CDR2 SVGAGI (reference sequence). The V gene lost 5 bases and the J gene lost 2 bases, with 10 bases spanning the gap. CDR3 length: 13 amino acids.

V gene TRBV6-9 combines with J gene TRBJ2-1, with D unresolved. Trimming took off 3 bases at V and 2 bases at J, with 20 bases between the two ends. The length of the CDR3 is 18 residues. Looked up from germline, CDR1 is MNHGY and CDR2 is SVAAGI. This CDR3 reads CASSYPNSRMKPYNEQFF. The CDR3 bases are TGTGCCAGCAGTTACCCTAATTCCCGAATGAAACCCTACAATGAGCAGTTCTTC.

The chain employs TRBV5-1 and TRBJ1-2; 7 bases are shared with TRBD1. The CDR3 spans 14 residues. V trimming: 4 bases; J trimming: 8 bases; junction bases outside the gene matches: 11. Germline V gene lookup returns CDR1 SGHRS and CDR2 YFSETQ. CDR3: CASSAWTGPEGYTF. The CDR3 bases are TGCGCCAGCAGCGCGTGGACAGGCCCGGAGGGCTACACCTTC. Together with reference TRBV5-1 and TRBJ1-2, the CDR3 gives the full variable domain: KAGVTQTPRYLIKTRGQQVTLSCSPISGHRSVSWYQQTPGQGLQFLFEYFSETQRNKGNFPGRFSGRQFSNSRSEMNVSTLELGDSALYLCASSAWTGPEGYTFGSGTRLTVV.

This chain links TRBV6-1 with TRBJ2-5; maybe TRBD2 (6 bases). Trimming pared 5 bases from V and 7 bases from J, leaving 8 bases between. Germline loops: CDR1 MNHNS, CDR2 SASEGT. This CDR3 comprises 11 residues. CDR3 in DNA: TGTGCCAGCAGTTACGGGGGGACCCAGTACTTC. Residues: CASSYGGTQYF.

The chain has TRBV10-1 and TRBJ2-1, with TRBD2 matching over 8 bases. This CDR3 spans 16 amino acids. Germline-derived CDR1 and CDR2 are WNHNN and SYGVQD (reference sequence). The V gene end was trimmed by 3 bases and the J gene end by 8 bases; junction bases not matched to a gene: 12. CDR3 residues: CASSDPTSGSVDEQFF. Written as DNA, the CDR3 is TGCGCCAGCAGTGACCCCACGAGCGGGAGCGTCGATGAGCAGTTCTTC.

The rearrangement uses TRBV6-1 and TRBJ1-5, with D unresolved. Trimming removed 7 bases from V and 6 bases from J, with 13 bases in between. This CDR3 spans 13 amino acids. Germline V gives CDR1 MNHNS, CDR2 SASEGT. CDR3 sequence: CASTRRFTQPQHF. CDR3 DNA sequence: TGTGCCAGCACCCGGAGGTTCACTCAGCCCCAGCATTTT.

The J gene is TRBJ2-1, the V gene TRBV5-4; 10 nucleotides align to TRBD2. Germline CDR1 and CDR2: SGHNT and YYREEE (reference sequence). The V gene end was trimmed by 0 bases and the J gene end by 6 bases; junction bases not matched to a gene: 3. This CDR3 is 15 amino acids long. CDR3 loop: CASSLASGSINEQFF. As DNA, the CDR3 is TGTGCCAGCAGCTTGGCTAGCGGGAGCATCAATGAGCAGTTCTTC. Based on the CDR3 plus reference TRBV5-4 and TRBJ2-1, the full variable domain is ETGVTQSPTHLIKTRGQQVTLRCSSQSGHNTVSWYQQALGQGPQFIFQYYREEENGRGNFPPRFSGLQFPNYSSELNVNALELDDSALYLCASSLASGSINEQFFGPGTRLTVL.

The chain carries TRBV19 and TRBJ1-5; D might be TRBD1 (5 bases). The CDR3 is 16 amino acids. Trimming removed 7 bases from V and 0 bases from J, with 16 bases in between. Germline V CDR1 and CDR2: LNHDA, SQIVND (reference sequence). CDR3 amino acids: CASKGQGSYSNQPQHF. CDR3 DNA sequence: TGTGCCAGTAAGGGGCAGGGAAGTTATAGCAATCAGCCCCAGCATTTT.

V usage is TRBV7-2 and J usage is TRBJ1-5, with a weak D call TRBD1 (5 bases). Trimming left V 1 base short and J 5 bases short, with 12 bases between. Germline CDR1 is SGHTA and CDR2 is FQGNSA. The CDR3 length is 15 residues. Written as DNA, the CDR3 is TGTGCCAGCAGCTTAGTGTCGACAGAAGATCAGCCCCAGCATTTT. As protein: CASSLVSTEDQPQHF.

The rearrangement links TRBV7-2 to TRBJ1-4; D gene uncertain. V was clipped by 1 base and J by 7 bases, with 7 bases between them. CDR1 is SGHTA and CDR2 is FQGNSA in the germline V gene. CDR3 length: 13 amino acids. The CDR3: CASSLGGGEKLFF. The CDR3 DNA follows: TGTGCCAGCAGCTTAGGGGGTGGTGAAAAACTGTTTTTT.

A single count supports this clone. The gene calls are TRBV9 and TRBJ2-1; TRBD1 agrees at 8 bases. With 4 bases clipped from V and 8 bases from J, the junction kept 17 bases outside the gene matches. Per the germline V gene, CDR1 is SGDLS and CDR2 is YYNGEE. The CDR3 is 17 amino acids. The CDR3 reads CASSPSIGQGNFDEQFF. CDR3 DNA: TGTGCCAGCAGCCCTTCTATTGGACAGGGTAACTTCGATGAGCAGTTCTTC. Full variable domain (rest looked up from reference TRBV9 and TRBJ2-1): DSGVTQTPKHLITATGQRVTLRCSPRSGDLSVYWYQQSLDQGLQFLIQYYNGEERAKGNILERFSAQQFPDLHSELNLSSLELGDSALYFCASSPSIGQGNFDEQFFGPGTRLTVL.

The gene calls are TRBV7-6 and TRBJ1-4; D uncertain. The CDR3 consists of 15 residues. Trimming took 4 bases from V and 3 from J, leaving 12 bases between them. Per germline, CDR1 SGHVS and CDR2 FNYEAQ. The chain's CDR3 is CASSSSIGANEKLFF. DNA of the CDR3: TGTGCCAGCAGCTCCTCGATCGGAGCTAATGAAAAACTGTTTTTT.

This clone has just a few counts. V is TRBV10-3 and J is TRBJ2-7, with 11 bases lining up with TRBD2. The CDR3 is made up of 17 amino acids. CDR1 is ENHRY and CDR2 is SYGVKD in the germline V gene. The V gene end was trimmed by 8 bases and the J gene end by 4 bases; junction bases not matched to a gene: 16. CDR3 protein: CAIGRVGTSGNYYEQYF. CDR3 DNA sequence: TGTGCCATCGGTCGAGTCGGGACTAGCGGAAACTATTACGAGCAGTACTTC.

This chain uses TRBV19 with TRBJ2-2, with 10 bases fitting TRBD2. Germline lookup yields CDR1 LNHDA and CDR2 SQIVND (reference sequence). V was pared by 3 bases and J by 8 bases, with 9 bases of the junction left unmatched. This CDR3 region has 16 residues. This chain's CDR3 is CASSILSVAGGGELFF. The DNA of the CDR3 is TGTGCCAGTAGTATCCTTTCGGTAGCGGGAGGAGGGGAGCTGTTTTTT.

The rearrangement joins TRBV4-3 to TRBJ2-2, with 9 bases aligning to TRBD1. The CDR3 is 17 residues long. Looked up from germline, CDR1 is LGHNA and CDR2 is YSLEER. With V trimmed by 4 bases and J by 0 bases, 6 bases remained unmatched. CDR3 amino acids: CASSLDRGSANTGELFF. CDR3 nucleotides: TGCGCCAGCAGCCTCGACAGGGGGTCCGCGAACACCGGGGAGCTGTTTTTT.

This clone was observed a single time. CDR3 residues: CASSFRADEQYF. The CDR3 region has the DNA TGTGCCAGCAGCTTCCGGGCGGACGAGCAGTACTTC. The chain is built from TRBV5-4 and TRBJ2-7; D is undetermined. The CDR3 contains 12 residues. Trimming stripped 2 bases from V and 5 bases from J, with 8 bases between. The germline CDR1 and CDR2 sequences are SGHNT and YYREEE (reference sequence).